Presented here are 24 T cell receptor beta chains from one specimen sequenced in a study of cytomegalovirus exposure and HLA in healthy donors. PCR amplification relied on 60 Vbeta primers (plus 13 Jbeta primers). Profiling relied on immunoSEQ multiplex PCR, and the TCRdb table lists in-frame clones only, not all of them. This sample carries 100,000 to 150,000 clones, with more than 0.9% going to the ten biggest clones. Source material: PBMCs. The receptors originated from a man between 18 and 35 years old in good health and CMV-seronegative.

The rearrangement links TRBV15 to TRBJ1-2; 8 bases match TRBD1. V gave up 4 bases and J gave up 4 bases; unmatched junction bases: 8. The CDR3 has 15 amino acids. Germline V CDR1 and CDR2: LNHNV, YYDKDF (reference sequence). The CDR3 is CATSIRGQGTYGYTF. The CDR3 bases are TGTGCCACCAGCATCAGGGGGCAGGGGACCTATGGCTACACCTTC.

This chain joins TRBV25-1 and TRBJ1-5; D is perhaps TRBD1 (6 bases). The CDR3 totals 15 residues. V lost 8 bases to trimming and J lost 4 bases, with 18 bases between them. CDR1 is MGHDK and CDR2 is SYGVNS in the germline V gene. The CDR3 DNA is TGTGCCAGCGGTTTGTCAGGGGCAGGGAATCAGCCCCAGCATTTT. Amino acids: CASGLSGAGNQPQHF.

This chain links TRBV2 with TRBJ2-3, with 12 nucleotides matching TRBD2. Germline V gives CDR1 SNHLY, CDR2 FYNNEI. The CDR3 contains 17 residues. The V gene end was trimmed by 6 bases and the J gene end by 2 bases; junction bases not matched to a gene: 9. The CDR3 spells CASRKGGLAGPTDTQYF. In nucleotides, the CDR3 is TGTGCCAGCAGGAAGGGAGGACTAGCGGGACCCACAGATACGCAGTATTTT.

The rearrangement uses TRBV5-1 and TRBJ2-3; 9 nucleotides line up with TRBD2. Unmatched junction bases numbered 3, after V lost 4 bases and J lost 3 bases. The CDR3 is 14 amino acids. Germline V gives CDR1 SGHRS, CDR2 YFSETQ. The CDR3 here is CASSLSGRTDTQYF. In nucleotides, the CDR3 is TGCGCCAGCAGCCTAAGCGGGAGGACAGATACGCAGTATTTT. The full variable domain, with the rest looked up from reference TRBV5-1 and TRBJ2-3, is KAGVTQTPRYLIKTRGQQVTLSCSPISGHRSVSWYQQTPGQGLQFLFEYFSETQRNKGNFPGRFSGRQFSNSRSEMNVSTLELGDSALYLCASSLSGRTDTQYFGPGTRLTVL.

The chain couples TRBV9 to TRBJ1-4, with 7 positions matching TRBD1. V shed 3 bases, J shed 4 bases, and the junction held 6 bases outside the gene matches. Per germline, CDR1 SGDLS and CDR2 YYNGEE. This CDR3 region has 15 residues. The CDR3 is CASSAMDRINEKLFF. For the CDR3, the DNA is TGTGCCAGCAGCGCGATGGACAGGATTAATGAAAAACTGTTTTTT.

The V call is TRBV30, the J call TRBJ2-1; 7 bases fit TRBD2. There are 16 residues in the CDR3. Looked up from germline, CDR1 is GTSNPN and CDR2 is SVGIG (reference sequence). J gave up 5 bases and V 0 bases, and 10 bases lay outside the gene matches. The CDR3 is CAWSVPQGLADNEQFF. Written as DNA, the CDR3 is TGTGCCTGGAGTGTACCGCAAGGGCTAGCGGACAATGAGCAGTTCTTC. The entire variable domain, with the rest obtained from reference TRBV30 and TRBJ2-1, is as follows: SQTIHQWPATLVQPVGSPLSLECTVEGTSNPNLYWYRQAAGRGLQLLFYSVGIGQISSEVPQNLSASRPQDRQFILSSKKLLLSDSGFYLCAWSVPQGLADNEQFFGPGTRLTVL.

The genes are TRBV27 and TRBJ2-1; 8 nucleotides match TRBD2. V gave up 5 bases and J gave up 4 bases; unmatched junction bases: 7. CDR3 length: 15 residues. The germline V gene has CDR1 MNHEY and CDR2 SMNVEV (reference sequence). CDR3 in DNA: TGTGCCAGCAGTCCACGGGGGGGCATATACAATGAGCAGTTCTTC. As protein: CASSPRGGIYNEQFF.

Here the CDR3 DNA reads TGCGCCAGCAGCTCTCAGGGGCGTAATGAAAAACTGTTTTTT. Protein: CASSSQGRNEKLFF. The chain has TRBV5-1 and TRBJ1-4, with a tentative D call TRBD1 (6 bases). V was cut by 3 bases and J by 4 bases, with 10 bases left in between. Germline V gene data show CDR1 as SGHRS and CDR2 as YFSETQ. The CDR3 length is 14 residues.

V is TRBV5-1 and J is TRBJ2-5; 11 nucleotides align to TRBD1. Germline V CDR1 and CDR2: SGHRS, YFSETQ. The CDR3 totals 14 residues. The V and J ends lost 3 bases and 4 bases, in that order; junction bases with no gene match: 2. CDR3 region: CASSWGTGGETQYF. CDR3 nucleotides: TGCGCCAGCAGCTGGGGGACAGGGGGAGAGACCCAGTACTTC.

For this clone: One end of the junction does not line up with germline, which may come from a read error. As DNA, the CDR3 is TGTGCCGGGAGTCGAGGAGACTCTACAAATCAGCCCCAGCATTTT. Translating it yields CAGSRGDSTNQPQHF. V usage is TRBV30 and J usage is TRBJ1-5; no firm D call. The CDR3 covers 15 residues. Germline V CDR1 and CDR2: GTSNPN, SVGIG (reference sequence).

V is TRBV10-3 and J is TRBJ2-3, with D perhaps TRBD2 (6 bases). The CDR3 totals 15 residues. Deletions cut 11 bases from V and 0 bases from J, with 18 bases between. The germline V gene encodes CDR1 ENHRY and CDR2 SYGVKD. CDR3 coding DNA: TGTGCCCTGGGGACTGGGTTAAGTAGCACAGATACGCAGTATTTT. Translated: CALGTGLSSTDTQYF.

The chain joins TRBV19 to TRBJ2-3, with a weak D call TRBD2 (6 bases). Trimming removed 7 bases at V and 6 bases at J, with 14 bases between. The CDR3 is made up of 13 amino acids. CDR1 and CDR2 from the germline V gene are LNHDA and SQIVND (reference sequence). CDR3 coding DNA: TGTGCCAGTATCCTGACGGGAGAGGATACGCAGTATTTT. Its translation: CASILTGEDTQYF.

The CDR3 loop reads CASSSIRDRKVQWETQYF. For the CDR3, the DNA is TGTGCCAGCAGTTCTATCCGGGACAGGAAAGTCCAATGGGAGACCCAGTACTTC. The chain recombines TRBV28 with TRBJ2-5; 8 bases align to TRBD1. Germline V gene data show CDR1 as MDHEN and CDR2 as SYDVKM. J was trimmed by 5 bases and V by 4 bases; bases with no gene match: 18. This CDR3 is 18 amino acids long.

This sequence joins TRBV10-2 and TRBJ2-1, with TRBD2 identical over 7 bases. The CDR3 is 12 amino acids. The germline gives CDR1 WSHSY, CDR2 SAAADI. The V segment lost 3 bases and the J segment 8 bases; nucleotides outside the gene matches: 1. The CDR3 sequence: CASSERGDEQFF. The CDR3, as DNA: TGCGCCAGCAGTGAACGGGGGGATGAGCAGTTCTTC.

The gene calls are TRBV27 and TRBJ1-2; 8 bases agree with TRBD1. Germline assignment: CDR1 MNHEY and CDR2 SMNVEV (reference sequence). The CDR3 extends over 17 amino acids. Germline trimming cut 5 bases from V and 0 bases from J; bases unmatched to any gene: 11. The CDR3 DNA is TGTGCCAGCAGTCCCCTCACCGGGACAGGCGCTAACTATGGCTACACCTTC. It is translated as CASSPLTGTGANYGYTF.

The chain is built from TRBV6-1 and TRBJ1-2; D remains ambiguous. Looked up from germline, CDR1 is MNHNS and CDR2 is SASEGT. This CDR3 has 12 residues. The V gene lost 5 bases and the J gene lost 2 bases, with 6 bases spanning the gap. For the CDR3, the DNA is TGTGCCAGCAGTCCCCAGAACTATGGCTACACCTTC. Encoded protein: CASSPQNYGYTF.

The chain couples TRBV27 to TRBJ2-1, with TRBD2 matching 7 bases. Losses at the gene ends were 7 bases for V and 3 bases for J; bases not matched to a gene: 3. Per germline, CDR1 MNHEY and CDR2 SMNVEV (reference sequence). The CDR3 has 13 residues. CDR3 nucleotide sequence: TGTGCCAGCACGACTAGCAGCTACAATGAGCAGTTCTTC. It yields the protein CASTTSSYNEQFF.

V is TRBV6-1 and J is TRBJ1-5; no clear D. V lost 10 bases to trimming and J lost 6 bases, with 16 bases between them. The CDR3 runs 13 residues. Germline loops: CDR1 MNHNS, CDR2 SASEGT. The CDR3 here is CATDLEEAQPQHF. The CDR3 DNA reads as TGTGCCACCGACCTCGAGGAGGCTCAGCCCCAGCATTTT.

The rearrangement links TRBV14 to TRBJ2-7; TRBD1 matches at 9 bases. Per the germline V gene, CDR1 is SGHDN and CDR2 is FVKESK. V gave up 2 bases and J gave up 4 bases; unmatched junction bases: 6. The CDR3 totals 15 residues. CDR3 bases: TGTGCCAGCAGCCAAATTGGGACAGGGACGTACGAGCAGTACTTC. It yields the protein CASSQIGTGTYEQYF.

The chain uses TRBV7-9 and TRBJ2-5; TRBD2 agrees at 7 bases. Germline CDR1 and CDR2: SEHNR and FQNEAQ (reference sequence). The length of the CDR3 is 14 residues. V lost 8 bases and J lost 5; bases outside the gene matches: 11. The CDR3: CASRGGSWMETQYF. CDR3 nucleotide sequence: TGTGCCAGCCGGGGCGGGAGCTGGATGGAGACCCAGTACTTC.

On this clone itself: Within the sample, other DNA sequences also encode this same CDR3. V usage is TRBV5-1 and J usage is TRBJ1-5; possible D gene TRBD1, 6 bases. Trimming cost V 4 bases and J 5 bases, with 16 bases left between them. The CDR3 contains 15 residues. The germline CDR1 and CDR2 sequences are SGHRS and YFSETQ. The chain's CDR3 is CASSPIGGIDQPQHF. The CDR3 DNA reads as TGCGCCAGCAGCCCGATAGGGGGAATCGATCAGCCCCAGCATTTT.

V and J are TRBV18 and TRBJ1-2; no firm D call. The germline gives CDR1 KGHSH, CDR2 LQKENI. The length of the CDR3 is 16 residues. The V end was cut by 3 bases, the J end by 3 bases, with 17 bases between. The CDR3 sequence is CASSPSSRNRDYGYTF. CDR3 sequence (DNA): TGTGCCAGCTCACCCTCTTCCCGTAACCGGGACTATGGCTACACCTTC.

This sequence joins TRBV6-1 and TRBJ2-5, with 14 positions matching TRBD2. After removal of 3 bases from V and 5 bases from J, the junction contained 2 bases not matched to a gene. Per the germline V gene, CDR1 is MNHNS and CDR2 is SASEGT. The CDR3 covers 15 residues. CDR3 sequence: CASSETSGGAETQYF. CDR3 DNA: TGTGCCAGCAGTGAGACTAGCGGGGGGGCGGAGACCCAGTACTTC.

V gene TRBV2 combines with J gene TRBJ1-2, with TRBD1 matching 7 bases. V trimming: 6 bases; J trimming: 8 bases; junction bases outside the gene matches: 9. Looked up from germline, CDR1 is SNHLY and CDR2 is FYNNEI. This CDR3 is 13 amino acids long. The DNA of the CDR3 is TGTGCCAGCAGGACGGACAGGATGGGAGGCTACACCTTC. Translating gives CASRTDRMGGYTF.